This T cell receptor beta chain is drawn from a study of T-cell reconstitution after alpha-beta-depleted transplantation in children. Study-wide findings and caveats: Day-60 TCRbeta diversity that was high in some patients was derived from surviving recipient T cells and thymic progenitors.

The CDR3 sequence is 14 residues long. The V end was cut by 2 bases, the J end by 10 bases, with 12 bases between. Unique molecular identifiers were incorporated during preparation of the TCRbeta library. TCRdb re-derived calls from the PCR reads in MiXCR, one entry per CDR3 protein. The sample has around 180,000 distinct CDR3 sequences, approximately 10% seen once. This clonotype was observed many times. Antigen: not known. This chain connects TRBV12-3 or TRBV12-4 to TRBJ1-6, with TRBD1 as a possible D gene (5 bases). The sequencing used PBMCs, collected before TCRalphabeta/CD19-depleted stem cell transplant. The TCR comes from a boy aged 2 to 9 with acute myeloid leukemia, due to receive a stem cell transplant. The CDR3 DNA follows: TGTGCCAGCAGTTTATTTAGGGGAGACTCACCCCTCCACTTT. This gives the protein CASSLFRGDSPLHF.